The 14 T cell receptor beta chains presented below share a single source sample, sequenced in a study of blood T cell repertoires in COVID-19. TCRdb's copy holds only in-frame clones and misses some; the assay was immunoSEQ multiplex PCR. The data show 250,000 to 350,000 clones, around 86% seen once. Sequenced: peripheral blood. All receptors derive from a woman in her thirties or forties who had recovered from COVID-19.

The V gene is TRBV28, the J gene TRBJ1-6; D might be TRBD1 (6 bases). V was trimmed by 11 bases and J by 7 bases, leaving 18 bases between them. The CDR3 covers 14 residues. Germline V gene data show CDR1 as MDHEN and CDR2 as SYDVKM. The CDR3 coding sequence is TGTGCCGGAAGGGCACGGGACAACAATTCACCCCTCCACTTT. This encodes CAGRARDNNSPLHF.

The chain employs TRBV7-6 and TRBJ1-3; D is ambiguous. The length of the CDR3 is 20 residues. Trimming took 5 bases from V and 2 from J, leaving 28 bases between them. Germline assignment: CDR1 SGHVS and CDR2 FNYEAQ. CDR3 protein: CASSVFKDGGGFYPGNTIYF. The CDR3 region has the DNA TGTGCCAGCAGCGTTTTTAAAGACGGAGGAGGGTTTTACCCTGGAAACACCATATATTTT.

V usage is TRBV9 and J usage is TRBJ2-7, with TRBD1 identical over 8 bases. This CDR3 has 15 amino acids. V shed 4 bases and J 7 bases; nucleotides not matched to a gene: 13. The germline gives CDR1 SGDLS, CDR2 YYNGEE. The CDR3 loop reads CASSLQGDRLGEQYF. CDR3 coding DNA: TGTGCCAGCAGCCTCCAGGGGGACAGGTTGGGAGAGCAGTACTTC.

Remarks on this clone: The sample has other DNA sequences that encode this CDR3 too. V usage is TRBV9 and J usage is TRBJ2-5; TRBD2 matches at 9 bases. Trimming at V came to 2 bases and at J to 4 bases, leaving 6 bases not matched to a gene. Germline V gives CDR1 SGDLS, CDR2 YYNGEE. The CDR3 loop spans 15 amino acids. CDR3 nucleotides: TGTGCCAGCAGCGTGGGCACTAGCGGGTCAGAGACCCAGTACTTC. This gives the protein CASSVGTSGSETQYF.

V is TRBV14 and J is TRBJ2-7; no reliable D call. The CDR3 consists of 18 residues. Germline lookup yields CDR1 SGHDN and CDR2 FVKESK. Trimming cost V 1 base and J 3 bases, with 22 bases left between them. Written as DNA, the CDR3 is TGTGCCAGCAGCCAAGGTGCCCCAGGCCTGGTGCCTCTCTACGAGCAGTACTTC. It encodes CASSQGAPGLVPLYEQYF.

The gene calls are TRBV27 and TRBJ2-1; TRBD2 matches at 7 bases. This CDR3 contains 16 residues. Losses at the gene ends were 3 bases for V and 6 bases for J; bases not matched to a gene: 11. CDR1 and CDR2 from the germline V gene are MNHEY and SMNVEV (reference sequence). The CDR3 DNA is TGTGCCAGCAGTTTGGAGAGGGCGGTAGCGGGCAATGAGCAGTTCTTC. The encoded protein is CASSLERAVAGNEQFF.

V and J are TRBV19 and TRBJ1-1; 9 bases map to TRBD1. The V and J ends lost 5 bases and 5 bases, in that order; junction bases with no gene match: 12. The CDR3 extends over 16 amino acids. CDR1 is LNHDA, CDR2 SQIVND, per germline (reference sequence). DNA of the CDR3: TGTGCCAGTAGTTCTCCCCGGGACAGGGAAAGGACTGAAGCTTTCTTT. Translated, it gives CASSSPRDRERTEAFF. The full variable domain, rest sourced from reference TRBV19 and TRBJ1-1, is DGGITQSPKYLFRKEGQNVTLSCEQNLNHDAMYWYRQDPGQGLRLIYYSQIVNDFQKGDIAEGYSVSREKKESFPLTVTSAQKNPTAFYLCASSSPRDRERTEAFFGQGTRLTVV.

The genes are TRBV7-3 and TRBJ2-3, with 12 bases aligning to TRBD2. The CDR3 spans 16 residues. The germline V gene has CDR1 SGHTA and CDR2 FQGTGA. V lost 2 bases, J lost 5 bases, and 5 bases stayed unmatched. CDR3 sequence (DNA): TGTGCCAGCAGCTTATCGACTAGCGGGGGCATAGATACGCAGTATTTT. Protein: CASSLSTSGGIDTQYF.

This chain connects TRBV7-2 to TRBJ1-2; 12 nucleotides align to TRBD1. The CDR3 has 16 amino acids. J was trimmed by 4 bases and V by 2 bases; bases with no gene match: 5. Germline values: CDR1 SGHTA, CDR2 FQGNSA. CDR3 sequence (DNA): TGTGCCAGCAGCTTATCCGGGACAGGGGGCGCCTATGGCTACACCTTC. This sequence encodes CASSLSGTGGAYGYTF. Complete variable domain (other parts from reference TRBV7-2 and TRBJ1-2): GAGVSQSPSNKVTEKGKDVELRCDPISGHTALYWYRQSLGQGLEFLIYFQGNSAPDKSGLPSDRFSAERTGGSVSTLTIQRTQQEDSAVYLCASSLSGTGGAYGYTFGSGTRLTVV.

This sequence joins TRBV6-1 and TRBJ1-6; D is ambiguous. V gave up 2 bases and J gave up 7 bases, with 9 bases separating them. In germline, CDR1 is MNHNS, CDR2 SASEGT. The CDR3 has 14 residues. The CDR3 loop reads CASSETLGNSPLHF. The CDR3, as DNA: TGTGCCAGCAGTGAAACCCTCGGGAATTCACCCCTCCACTTT.

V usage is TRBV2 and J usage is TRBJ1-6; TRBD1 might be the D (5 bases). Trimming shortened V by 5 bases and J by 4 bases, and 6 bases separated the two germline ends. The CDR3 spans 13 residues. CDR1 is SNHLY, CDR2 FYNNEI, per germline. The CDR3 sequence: CASSPGYNSPLHF. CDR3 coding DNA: TGTGCCAGCAGTCCAGGGTATAATTCACCCCTCCACTTT. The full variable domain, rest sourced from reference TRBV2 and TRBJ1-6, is EPEVTQTPSHQVTQMGQEVILRCVPISNHLYFYWYRQILGQKVEFLVSFYNNEISEKSEIFDDQFSVERPDGSNFTLKIRSTKLEDSAMYFCASSPGYNSPLHFGNGTRLTVT.

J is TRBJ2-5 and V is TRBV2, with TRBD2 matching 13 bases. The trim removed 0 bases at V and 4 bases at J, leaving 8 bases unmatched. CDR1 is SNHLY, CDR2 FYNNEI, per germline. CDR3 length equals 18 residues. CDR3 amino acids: CASSEAGTSGKEGETQYF. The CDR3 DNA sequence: TGTGCCAGCAGTGAAGCGGGGACTAGCGGGAAAGAGGGAGAGACCCAGTACTTC.

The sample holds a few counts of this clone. Here the CDR3 reads CASSWTGDGQPQHF. As DNA, the CDR3 is TGTGCCAGCAGTTGGACAGGGGATGGTCAGCCCCAGCATTTT. J is TRBJ1-5 and V is TRBV2; the match to TRBD1 covers 9 bases. The CDR3 loop spans 14 amino acids. Germline CDR1 reads SNHLY; CDR2 reads FYNNEI. V was pared by 5 bases and J by 6 bases, with 5 bases of the junction left unmatched.

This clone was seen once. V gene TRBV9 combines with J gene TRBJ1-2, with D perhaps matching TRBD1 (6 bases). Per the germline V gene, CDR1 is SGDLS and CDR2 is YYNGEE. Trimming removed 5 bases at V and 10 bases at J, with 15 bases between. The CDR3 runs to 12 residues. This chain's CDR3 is CASSRDTRVYTF. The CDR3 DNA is TGTGCCAGCAGTCGGGACACCAGAGTCTACACCTTC.